Listed here are 28 T cell receptor beta chains from one sample, sequenced in a study of T cell changes during pregnancy in multiple sclerosis. Clones were sequenced by immunoSEQ multiplex PCR, and TCRdb holds only the in-frame ones, with some missing. The profile shows 40,000 to 50,000 clones, about 90% of them singletons. The material was CD4+ T cells from peripheral blood mononuclear cells, obtained after pregnancy. The receptors stem from a female donor in good health, enrolled as a control in a pregnancy study.

This clone was detected only once. This chain uses TRBV4-3 with TRBJ1-2; TRBD1 might be the D (6 bases). The germline gives CDR1 LGHNA, CDR2 YSLEER. The CDR3 contains 13 residues. Trimming stripped 0 bases from V and 8 bases from J, with 10 bases between. The CDR3 sequence: CASSQEGARGYTF. CDR3 nucleotides: TGCGCCAGCAGCCAAGAGGGGGCGAGAGGCTACACCTTC.

CDR3 in amino acids: CASSLGGTSGAKNIQYF. DNA of the CDR3: TGTGCCAGCAGCTTAGGAGGGACTAGCGGAGCCAAAAACATTCAGTACTTC. The chain is built from TRBV7-2 and TRBJ2-4, with 11 bases that match TRBD2. This CDR3 comprises 17 residues. Germline CDR1 SGHTA, CDR2 FQGNSA. V shed 1 base, J shed 0 bases, and the junction held 2 bases outside the gene matches.

The V gene is TRBV29-1, the J gene TRBJ2-1; D is perhaps TRBD2 (5 bases). This CDR3 contains 13 residues. The germline gives CDR1 SQVTM, CDR2 ANQGSEA. Trimming took off 4 bases at V and 1 base at J, with 8 bases between the two ends. This CDR3 is CSVGQRSYNEQFF. The CDR3 DNA reads as TGCAGCGTTGGGCAGCGGTCCTACAATGAGCAGTTCTTC.

The chain uses TRBV5-5 and TRBJ2-1; the match to TRBD2 covers 8 bases. The CDR3 runs 16 residues. J was trimmed by 9 bases and V by 3 bases; bases with no gene match: 14. Germline lookup yields CDR1 SGHKS and CDR2 YYEKEE (reference sequence). This CDR3 is CASSYTRLATGGEQFF. CDR3 nucleotides: TGTGCCAGCAGCTACACCCGACTAGCGACTGGGGGTGAGCAGTTCTTC. Complete variable domain (other parts from reference TRBV5-5 and TRBJ2-1): DAGVTQSPTHLIKTRGQQVTLRCSPISGHKSVSWYQQVLGQGPQFIFQYYEKEERGRGNFPDRFSARQFPNYSSELNVNALLLGDSALYLCASSYTRLATGGEQFFGPGTRLTVL.

V gene TRBV7-2 combines with J gene TRBJ1-6; tentative D call: TRBD1 (6 bases). Trimming stripped 1 base from V and 7 bases from J, with 11 bases between. CDR3 length equals 15 residues. Germline-derived CDR1 and CDR2 are SGHTA and FQGNSA. CDR3 nucleotide sequence: TGTGCCAGCAGCTTAGGGTCAGGGACAAATTCACCCCTCCACTTT. Its protein product is CASSLGSGTNSPLHF. The full variable domain, in which reference TRBV7-2 and TRBJ1-6 provide the parts outside the CDR3, is GAGVSQSPSNKVTEKGKDVELRCDPISGHTALYWYRQSLGQGLEFLIYFQGNSAPDKSGLPSDRFSAERTGGSVSTLTIQRTQQEDSAVYLCASSLGSGTNSPLHFGNGTRLTVT.

The rearrangement joins TRBV7-9 to TRBJ2-7; 10 bases agree with TRBD1. Trimming removed 1 base from V and 5 bases from J; junction bases left unmatched: 5. Germline CDR1 SEHNR, CDR2 FQNEAQ (reference sequence). This CDR3 region has 15 residues. The CDR3, as DNA: TGTGCCAGCAGCTTAGACGGGACAGGGGTCCACGAGCAGTACTTC. Translating it yields CASSLDGTGVHEQYF.

This clone was counted once. J is TRBJ2-7 and V is TRBV19; 8 bases align to TRBD1. CDR1 and CDR2 from the germline V gene are LNHDA and SQIVND (reference sequence). The CDR3 sequence is 15 residues long. With 5 bases clipped from V and 0 bases from J, the junction kept 6 bases outside the gene matches. CDR3 nucleotides: TGTGCCAGTAGTGGTAGGACAGGGAGCTCCTACGAGCAGTACTTC. This encodes CASSGRTGSSYEQYF. The full variable domain, rest sourced from reference TRBV19 and TRBJ2-7, is DGGITQSPKYLFRKEGQNVTLSCEQNLNHDAMYWYRQDPGQGLRLIYYSQIVNDFQKGDIAEGYSVSREKKESFPLTVTSAQKNPTAFYLCASSGRTGSSYEQYFGPGTRLTVT.

V and J are TRBV5-1 and TRBJ1-2; D perhaps matches TRBD1 (6 bases). V was cut by 0 bases and J by 7 bases, with 13 bases left in between. The CDR3 runs 14 residues. The V gene's germline CDR1 is SGHRS and CDR2 YFSETQ. CDR3: CASSLAEGVAGYTF. CDR3 DNA: TGCGCCAGCAGCTTGGCCGAGGGGGTAGCTGGCTACACCTTC.

The gene calls are TRBV5-8 and TRBJ1-5, with 7 bases lining up with TRBD1. Looked up from germline, CDR1 is SGHTS and CDR2 is YDEGEE. This CDR3 is built from 17 residues. The junction had 15 bases not matched to a gene; V was cut back by 4 bases and J by 5 bases. In DNA, the CDR3 is TGTGCCAGCAGCGGGCGGGACAGAGAAGGGTGGGATCAGCCCCAGCATTTT. It translates to CASSGRDREGWDQPQHF.

The rearrangement links TRBV2 to TRBJ2-2; TRBD1 aligns across 9 bases. J was trimmed by 6 bases and V by 6 bases; bases with no gene match: 8. The germline V gene encodes CDR1 SNHLY and CDR2 FYNNEI. CDR3 size: 15 residues. The CDR3 DNA sequence: TGTGCCAGCAGGGGTACAGGGGGCCGGGCCGGGGAGCTGTTTTTT. Translating gives CASRGTGGRAGELFF.

The chain couples TRBV15 to TRBJ1-4; D is undetermined. The CDR3 has 17 amino acids. Germline CDR1 reads LNHNV; CDR2 reads YYDKDF (reference sequence). V lost 2 bases and J lost 4, with 17 bases in between. The CDR3 reads CATSRPLIGRDNEKLFF. The CDR3 DNA follows: TGTGCCACCAGCAGACCCCTCATTGGGAGGGATAATGAAAAACTGTTTTTT.

The chain recombines TRBV4-3 with TRBJ1-2, with D unresolved. This CDR3 spans 14 amino acids. V was clipped by 0 bases and J by 0 bases, with 5 bases between them. Germline values: CDR1 LGHNA, CDR2 YSLEER. CDR3 nucleotide sequence: TGCGCCAGCAGCCAAGATGACACTAACTATGGCTACACCTTC. It yields the protein CASSQDDTNYGYTF.

The chain's CDR3 is CASSLGPRGLTTDTQYF. In DNA, the CDR3 is TGTGCCAGCAGCTTAGGCCCAAGAGGCCTTACCACAGATACGCAGTATTTT. The V call is TRBV7-2, the J call TRBJ2-3; the D is unclear. The CDR3 runs 17 residues. V lost 1 base to trimming and J lost 2 bases, with 16 bases between them. CDR1 is SGHTA, CDR2 FQGNSA, per germline.

This rearrangement joins TRBV13 to TRBJ2-3; 8 positions agree with TRBD1. The CDR3 covers 16 residues. The germline V gene encodes CDR1 PRHDT and CDR2 FYEKMQ (reference sequence). V gave up 1 base and J gave up 3 bases; unmatched junction bases: 6. The CDR3 nucleotides read TGTGCCAGCAGCTTAGTGTCAGGGGGCAGGACAGATACGCAGTATTTT. This sequence encodes CASSLVSGGRTDTQYF.

V gene TRBV11-1 combines with J gene TRBJ2-2; 10 bases agree with TRBD1. There are 17 residues in the CDR3. CDR1 is SGHAT and CDR2 is FQDESV in the germline V gene (reference sequence). With 5 bases clipped from V and 5 bases from J, the junction kept 11 bases outside the gene matches. The CDR3 DNA reads TGTGCCAGCAGCCCTGACAGGGGGCTTTTTCGGACCGGGGAGCTGTTTTTT. Translation gives CASSPDRGLFRTGELFF.

This chain connects TRBV2 to TRBJ2-5, with 9 nucleotides matching TRBD2. V trimming: 8 bases; J trimming: 7 bases; junction bases outside the gene matches: 14. This CDR3 region has 15 residues. The germline V gene encodes CDR1 SNHLY and CDR2 FYNNEI. The CDR3 sequence is CASEREDLRKGTQYF. In DNA, the CDR3 is TGTGCCAGCGAGCGGGAGGATTTACGCAAAGGGACCCAGTACTTC.

The gene calls are TRBV28 and TRBJ1-1; tentative D call: TRBD1 (5 bases). CDR1 is MDHEN, CDR2 SYDVKM, per germline. Trimming pared 6 bases from V and 4 bases from J, leaving 18 bases between. The CDR3 length is 15 residues. The CDR3 protein is CASRDGGLSSTEAFF. The CDR3, as DNA: TGTGCCAGCAGGGACGGGGGTTTGAGTAGCACTGAAGCTTTCTTT.

This chain joins TRBV6-6 and TRBJ2-7; D possibly corresponds to TRBD2 (5 bases). Between the trimmed V and J ends, which lost 4 bases and 5 bases, there was a span of 12 bases. Per germline, CDR1 MNHNY and CDR2 SVGAGI (reference sequence). The CDR3 has 13 amino acids. CDR3 DNA: TGTGCCAGCAGTTGGACGGGATCCCACGAGCAGTACTTC. Translated, it gives CASSWTGSHEQYF.

This sequence joins TRBV9 and TRBJ2-2; tentative D call: TRBD1 (6 bases). The CDR3 is made up of 15 amino acids. The germline CDR1 and CDR2 sequences are SGDLS and YYNGEE. Trimming took off 3 bases at V and 1 base at J, with 10 bases between the two ends. The CDR3 nucleotides read TGTGCCAGCAGCGCCCCGGGACAGAACACCGGGGAGCTGTTTTTT. Translating gives CASSAPGQNTGELFF.

In its sample, this clone was seen once. Other DNA sequences within the sample encode an identical CDR3. The rearrangement links TRBV5-1 to TRBJ2-5; D perhaps matches TRBD2 (5 bases). The V end lost 5 bases, the J end lost 2 bases, and 10 bases lay between the germline ends. The CDR3 is made up of 13 amino acids. CDR1 and CDR2 (germline): SGHRS, YFSETQ. CDR3 in DNA: TGCGCCAGCAGTTCCGGGGTTCAAGAGACCCAGTACTTC. Translated: CASSSGVQETQYF.

The V call is TRBV19, the J call TRBJ2-3; 8 bases fit TRBD2. Looked up from germline, CDR1 is LNHDA and CDR2 is SQIVND (reference sequence). J gave up 7 bases and V 6 bases, and 6 bases lay outside the gene matches. The length of the CDR3 is 13 residues. The chain's CDR3 is CASRPSGGYTQYF. In DNA, the CDR3 is TGTGCCAGTAGACCCAGCGGGGGTTATACGCAGTATTTT.

This CDR3 is CASSVGGGGANTGELFF. The CDR3, as DNA: TGTGCCAGCAGCGTAGGTGGGGGGGGCGCGAACACCGGGGAGCTGTTTTTT. The rearrangement joins TRBV9 to TRBJ2-2; a weak D match, TRBD2 (7 bases). The CDR3 covers 17 residues. V lost 0 bases and J lost 0, with 12 bases in between. The germline gives CDR1 SGDLS, CDR2 YYNGEE.

This clone was seen just once. The chain recombines TRBV28 with TRBJ2-3; a possible D gene is TRBD1 (6 bases). Germline V gene data show CDR1 as MDHEN and CDR2 as SYDVKM. V lost 2 bases and J 4 bases, leaving 10 bases between the germline ends. CDR3 length: 14 residues. Here the CDR3 DNA reads TGTGCCAGCAGTTTAGGTAACAGGGCAGATACGCAGTATTTT. The encoded protein is CASSLGNRADTQYF.

The rearrangement joins TRBV29-1 to TRBJ1-1; TRBD1 aligns across 10 bases. The V segment lost 4 bases and the J segment 0 bases; nucleotides outside the gene matches: 2. Germline V lookup: CDR1 SQVTM, CDR2 ANQGSEA. The CDR3 has 14 residues. For the CDR3, the DNA is TGCAGCGTTGCGACAGGGGGCGTGAACACTGAAGCTTTCTTT. Translating it yields CSVATGGVNTEAFF.

As for this clone: Relative to the germline gene, one junction end is altered; a read error may explain this. The rearrangement uses TRBV28 and TRBJ1-1; TRBD1 might be the D (5 bases). The CDR3 loop spans 12 amino acids. Germline values: CDR1 MDHEN, CDR2 SYDVKM. The CDR3 spells CASSFTGAEAFF. The CDR3 DNA reads TGTGCCAGCAGTTTTACTGGGGCTGAGGCTTTCTTT.

This chain joins TRBV10-3 and TRBJ2-5; 8 bases map to TRBD2. Germline V gene lookup returns CDR1 ENHRY and CDR2 SYGVKD. V dropped 8 bases and J dropped 3; count of bases not matched to a gene: 2. The CDR3 sequence is 12 residues long. CDR3 sequence reads: CAIGSGEETQYF. The CDR3 coding sequence is TGTGCCATCGGTAGCGGGGAAGAGACCCAGTACTTC.

The V and J genes are TRBV28 and TRBJ1-4, with 9 bases that match TRBD1. The V gene end was trimmed by 4 bases and the J gene end by 8 bases; junction bases not matched to a gene: 8. The CDR3 is 15 amino acids. Germline V lookup: CDR1 MDHEN, CDR2 SYDVKM. CDR3 sequence reads: CASSSTGGDGEKLFF. DNA for the CDR3: TGTGCCAGCAGTTCTACAGGGGGCGATGGGGAAAAACTGTTTTTT.

This clone was recorded only once. This CDR3 is CASSQKLGTGELFF. The CDR3 DNA reads TGTGCCAGCAGCCAGAAGCTAGGTACCGGGGAGCTGTTTTTT. The chain couples TRBV7-9 to TRBJ2-2; D gene uncertain. The CDR3 is made up of 14 amino acids. Trimming took off 5 bases at V and 5 bases at J, with 12 bases between the two ends. Germline CDR1 SEHNR, CDR2 FQNEAQ (reference sequence). Looking up the rest from reference TRBV7-9 and TRBJ2-2 gives the full variable domain: DTGVSQNPRHKITKRGQNVTFRCDPISEHNRLYWYRQTLGQGPEFLTYFQNEAQLEKSRLLSDRFSAERPKGSFSTLEIQRTEQGDSAMYLCASSQKLGTGELFFGEGSRLTVL.